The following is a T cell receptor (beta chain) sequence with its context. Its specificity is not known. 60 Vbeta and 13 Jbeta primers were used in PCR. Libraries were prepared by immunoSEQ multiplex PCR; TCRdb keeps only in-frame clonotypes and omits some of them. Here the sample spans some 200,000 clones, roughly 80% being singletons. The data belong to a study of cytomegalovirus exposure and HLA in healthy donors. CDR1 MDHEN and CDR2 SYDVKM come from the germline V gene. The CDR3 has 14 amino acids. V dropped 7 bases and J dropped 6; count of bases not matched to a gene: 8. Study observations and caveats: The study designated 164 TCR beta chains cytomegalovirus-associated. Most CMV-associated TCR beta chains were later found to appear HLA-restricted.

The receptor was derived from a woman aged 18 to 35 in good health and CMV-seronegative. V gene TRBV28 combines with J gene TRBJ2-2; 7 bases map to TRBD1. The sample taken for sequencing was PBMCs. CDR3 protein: CASIDRVVSGELFF. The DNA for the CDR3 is TGTGCCAGCATAGACAGGGTGGTATCCGGGGAGCTGTTTTTT.